These 20 T cell receptor beta chains share one sample of origin, sequenced in a study of beta chain features in type 1 diabetes. Overall study results and limits: TCRB CDR3 length was moderately but significantly reduced in all four CD4+ subsets of Type 1 diabetes patients.

The study reverse transcribed the entire isolated RNA, so it sequenced expressed TCRB transcripts. Libraries were prepared by immunoSEQ multiplex PCR; TCRdb keeps only in-frame clonotypes and omits some of them. The sample holds fewer than 200,000 clones, 10% to 13% seen once. Antigens for these TCRs are unknown. The sequenced material came from central memory CD4+ T cells from blood. The source of these receptors is a man in his thirties or forties with type 1 diabetes.

The J gene is TRBJ1-2, the V gene TRBV7-2; a possible D gene is TRBD1 (6 bases). The V gene's germline CDR1 is SGHTA and CDR2 FQGNSA. This CDR3 region has 14 residues. V lost 5 bases to trimming and J lost 3 bases, with 13 bases between them. CDR3 in DNA: TGTGCCAGCAGCCAAACAGGGCTGGACTATGGCTACACCTTC. Protein product: CASSQTGLDYGYTF.

This clone appeared once. In the same sample, other DNA sequences code for this CDR3. The CDR3, as DNA: TGTGCCAGCAGCGTAGGAGGACAGATGAACACTGAAGCTTTCTTT. This sequence encodes CASSVGGQMNTEAFF. This rearrangement joins TRBV9 to TRBJ1-1, with a weak D call TRBD1 (6 bases). Trimming removed 0 bases from V and 0 bases from J, with 9 bases in between. Germline values: CDR1 SGDLS, CDR2 YYNGEE. The CDR3 extends over 15 amino acids.

There are a few counts of this clone. The chain combines TRBV29-1 with TRBJ1-1; tentatively, D is TRBD1 (6 bases). Germline V lookup: CDR1 SQVTM, CDR2 ANQGSEA. The CDR3 spans 11 residues. Trimming cost V 7 bases and J 11 bases, with 17 bases left between them. The CDR3 sequence is CSGRDKRGAFF. The CDR3 DNA reads as TGCAGCGGTAGGGACAAAAGGGGCGCTTTCTTT.

The V call is TRBV5-1, the J call TRBJ2-1, with TRBD2 matching over 10 bases. Trimming took 3 bases from V and 3 from J; bases not matched to a gene: 12. The CDR3 runs to 18 residues. Germline CDR1 reads SGHRS; CDR2 reads YFSETQ. CDR3 in DNA: TGCGCCAGCAGCTCGGGACTAGCGTCACCTGGCATCTACAATGAGCAGTTCTTC. Amino acids: CASSSGLASPGIYNEQFF. Based on the CDR3 plus reference TRBV5-1 and TRBJ2-1, the full variable domain is KAGVTQTPRYLIKTRGQQVTLSCSPISGHRSVSWYQQTPGQGLQFLFEYFSETQRNKGNFPGRFSGRQFSNSRSEMNVSTLELGDSALYLCASSSGLASPGIYNEQFFGPGTRLTVL.

J is TRBJ2-7 and V is TRBV6-5; 8 nucleotides align to TRBD2. Germline CDR1 reads MNHEY; CDR2 reads SVGAGI. The CDR3 is 14 residues long. J lost 4 bases, V lost 6 bases, and 8 bases had no gene match. The CDR3 sequence: CASSHNREGYEQYF. The CDR3 coding sequence is TGTGCCAGCAGCCATAATCGGGAGGGGTACGAGCAGTACTTC.

The chain combines TRBV5-4 with TRBJ1-1, with 8 bases lining up with TRBD1. The CDR3 covers 15 residues. Germline loops: CDR1 SGHNT, CDR2 YYREEE (reference sequence). With 5 bases clipped from V and 1 base from J, the junction kept 7 bases outside the gene matches. The CDR3 DNA reads as TGTGCCAGCAGTACTAAGACAGGGGCGAACACTGAAGCTTTCTTT. It encodes CASSTKTGANTEAFF.

This clone showed up just a few times. The chain has TRBV9 and TRBJ2-1; no reliable D call. V lost 0 bases and J lost 8, with 9 bases in between. Per the germline V gene, CDR1 is SGDLS and CDR2 is YYNGEE. This CDR3 contains 13 residues. CDR3 DNA: TGTGCCAGCAGCGTAGGGCCCAACGATGAGCAGTTCTTC. Its protein product is CASSVGPNDEQFF.

This clone was seen a handful of times. The V call is TRBV4-2, the J call TRBJ2-7; 7 bases are a match to TRBD1. The CDR3 has 18 residues. J lost 3 bases, V lost 2 bases, and 16 bases had no gene match. Germline assignment: CDR1 LGHNA and CDR2 YNFKEQ. The DNA of the CDR3 is TGTGCCAGCAGCCAAAGGGGCGGAGGAACAGGGGATGTCTACGAGCAGTACTTC. Translation gives CASSQRGGGTGDVYEQYF.

This clone appeared a few times. The chain is built from TRBV7-3 and TRBJ2-1; 14 nucleotides match TRBD2. The V gene end was trimmed by 5 bases and the J gene end by 7 bases; junction bases not matched to a gene: 7. The CDR3 consists of 16 residues. CDR1 and CDR2 (germline): SGHTA, FQGTGA. The CDR3 DNA sequence: TGTGCCAGCAGCCCATCAGGACTAGCGGGAGGTAATGAGCAGTTCTTC. Its translation is CASSPSGLAGGNEQFF.

This clone came up a few times. J is TRBJ2-3 and V is TRBV5-1, with TRBD2 identical over 14 bases. J was trimmed by 1 base and V by 7 bases; bases with no gene match: 2. The CDR3 has 15 residues. Germline CDR1 reads SGHRS; CDR2 reads YFSETQ. The CDR3 nucleotides read TGCGCCAGCCGACTAGCGGGAGGGGGCACAGATACGCAGTATTTT. This sequence encodes CASRLAGGGTDTQYF.

The count of this clone is one. This chain links TRBV11-2 with TRBJ2-1; maybe TRBD1 (6 bases). V gave up 4 bases and J gave up 6 bases, with 10 bases separating them. This CDR3 has 13 residues. CDR1 is SGHAT and CDR2 is FQNNGV in the germline V gene. The DNA for the CDR3 is TGTGCCAGCAGCTATACAGGGATCAATGAGCAGTTCTTC. This sequence encodes CASSYTGINEQFF.

This sequence joins TRBV7-9 and TRBJ1-2; D remains unclear. From germline, CDR1 is SEHNR and CDR2 FQNEAQ (reference sequence). CDR3 length: 14 amino acids. V was pared by 1 base and J by 6 bases, with 12 bases between. The CDR3: CASSLGSNSHGYTF. The DNA for the CDR3 is TGTGCCAGCAGCTTAGGTAGTAATTCACATGGCTACACCTTC.

The V gene is TRBV27, the J gene TRBJ1-2; tentatively, D is TRBD1 (5 bases). Germline assignment: CDR1 MNHEY and CDR2 SMNVEV (reference sequence). Trimming stripped 3 bases from V and 8 bases from J, with 22 bases between. There are 16 residues in the CDR3. This CDR3 is CASSFRTQGLVRGYTF. CDR3 DNA: TGTGCCAGCAGTTTTCGAACTCAGGGTCTCGTACGGGGCTACACCTTC.

The V and J genes are TRBV6-5 and TRBJ2-7, with D maybe TRBD2 (6 bases). Trimming pared 10 bases from V and 0 bases from J, leaving 10 bases between. Germline V gene data show CDR1 as MNHEY and CDR2 as SVGAGI. This CDR3 spans 12 amino acids. The CDR3 is CATMGGSYEQYF. The CDR3 DNA sequence: TGTGCCACGATGGGGGGCTCCTACGAGCAGTACTTC.

This sequence joins TRBV7-9 and TRBJ2-7; no firm D call. This CDR3 comprises 14 residues. Looked up from germline, CDR1 is SEHNR and CDR2 is FQNEAQ (reference sequence). Trimming cost V 2 bases and J 5 bases, with 13 bases left between them. The CDR3 DNA reads TGTGCCAGCAGCTTAAGTAGCTTTTCGGACGAGCAGTACTTC. Translating it yields CASSLSSFSDEQYF.

There are a few counts of this clone. The V and J genes are TRBV11-2 and TRBJ1-3; 7 nucleotides line up with TRBD1. The CDR3 sequence is 18 residues long. Germline CDR1 and CDR2: SGHAT and FQNNGV. With V trimmed by 3 bases and J by 3 bases, 14 bases remained unmatched. CDR3 sequence reads: CASSFTQGQKGFGNTIYF. The CDR3 bases are TGTGCCAGCAGCTTTACACAGGGACAGAAGGGTTTTGGAAACACCATATATTTT.

The rearrangement uses TRBV19 and TRBJ2-6; weak D call: TRBD1 (6 bases). V was pared by 1 base and J by 2 bases, with 6 bases between. The CDR3 is 15 amino acids. Looked up from germline, CDR1 is LNHDA and CDR2 is SQIVND (reference sequence). In DNA form, the CDR3 reads TGTGCCAGTAGTATAGGGGGGCCTGGGGCCAACGTCCTGACTTTC. Protein product: CASSIGGPGANVLTF.

The chain has TRBV7-2 and TRBJ2-1, with 10 positions matching TRBD2. With V trimmed by 1 base and J by 7 bases, 4 bases remained unmatched. The CDR3 loop spans 15 amino acids. CDR1 is SGHTA, CDR2 FQGNSA, per germline. Here the CDR3 reads CASSLGVLAGNEQFF. The CDR3 nucleotides read TGTGCCAGCAGCTTAGGGGTACTAGCGGGAAATGAGCAGTTCTTC. Full variable domain (rest looked up from reference TRBV7-2 and TRBJ2-1): GAGVSQSPSNKVTEKGKDVELRCDPISGHTALYWYRQSLGQGLEFLIYFQGNSAPDKSGLPSDRFSAERTGGSVSTLTIQRTQQEDSAVYLCASSLGVLAGNEQFFGPGTRLTVL.

The CDR3, as DNA: TGTGCCAGCAGTGAACAGGGGTGGTTCAGCACTGAAGCTTTCTTT. It is translated as CASSEQGWFSTEAFF. The rearrangement uses TRBV7-9 and TRBJ1-1, with TRBD1 matching over 7 bases. The J segment lost 4 bases and the V segment lost 6 bases, leaving 11 bases of the junction unmatched. CDR3 length: 15 amino acids. Germline V lookup: CDR1 SEHNR, CDR2 FQNEAQ (reference sequence).

The V and J genes are TRBV18 and TRBJ1-1; TRBD1 matches 12 bases. J was trimmed by 7 bases and V by 5 bases; bases with no gene match: 11. This CDR3 is built from 16 residues. From germline, CDR1 is KGHSH and CDR2 LQKENI. CDR3 sequence (DNA): TGTGCCAGCTCAGTCGCCGGGACAGGGGGCGTGAGTGAAGCTTTCTTT. It translates to CASSVAGTGGVSEAFF. The whole variable domain, filled in from reference TRBV18 and TRBJ1-1, reads NAGVMQNPRHLVRRRGQEARLRCSPMKGHSHVYWYRQLPEEGLKFMVYLQKENIIDESGMPKERFSAEFPKEGPSILRIQQVVRGDSAAYFCASSVAGTGGVSEAFFGQGTRLTVV.